The rows below give T cell receptor beta chains drawn from one sample of a study of PD-1 blockade in mismatch repair-deficient tumors. Profiling relied on immunoSEQ multiplex PCR, and the TCRdb table lists in-frame clones only, not all of them. The sample contains over 100,000 clones, more than 60% of which appear only once. Sequencing used peripheral blood, obtained approximately 60 weeks after starting pembrolizumab. Receptors originate from an adult with mismatch repair-deficient cancer. Each CDR3 is given with its conserved first and last residue. A D gene is named only where the DNA matches it firmly. A clone size is listed for some rows: how often the clone was seen (once, few, many), or a class if it is expanded.

CDR3 protein	CDR3 DNA	V gene	D gene	clone size	J gene
CASSLGTGFHGKLFF	TGTGCCAGCAGCTTAGGGACAGGGTTTCATGGAAAACTGTTTTTT	TRBV11-2	TRBD1	-	TRBJ1-4
CSVEDPQRNYGYTF	TGCAGCGTTGAAGATCCACAGCGAAACTATGGCTACACCTTC	TRBV29-1	-	-	TRBJ1-2
CASSYSRAANTGELFF	TGTGCCAGCAGTTACTCGAGGGCCGCGAACACCGGGGAGCTGTTTTTT	TRBV6-6	-	once	TRBJ2-2
CASSAPPTGGSYEQYF	TGTGCCAGCAGTGCCCCCCCCACGGGCGGATCCTACGAGCAGTACTTC	TRBV6-4	-	-	TRBJ2-7
CASSLDPREGYEQYF	TGTGCCAGCAGCTTAGACCCACGGGAGGGGTACGAGCAGTACTTC	TRBV11-2	TRBD2	-	TRBJ2-7
CAISARTDTQYF	TGTGCCATCAGTGCCCGCACAGATACGCAGTATTTT	TRBV10-3	-	-	TRBJ2-3
CASSYPGLRNEQFF	TGCGCCAGCAGCTATCCGGGACTAAGGAATGAGCAGTTCTTC	TRBV5-1	TRBD2	-	TRBJ2-1
CASSKGLAGGPLFGEQYF	TGTGCCAGTAGTAAAGGACTAGCGGGAGGACCCCTTTTTGGCGAGCAGTACTTC	TRBV19	TRBD2	-	TRBJ2-7
CASSWGTGGQETQYF	TGCGCCAGCAGCTGGGGGACAGGGGGGCAAGAGACCCAGTACTTC	TRBV5-1	TRBD1	-	TRBJ2-5
CASRRKGPNTEAFF	TGTGCCAGCAGGCGAAAAGGCCCGAACACTGAAGCTTTCTTT	TRBV7-9	-	once	TRBJ1-1
CASIGTQGYTF	TGTGCCAGCATCGGGACACAGGGCTACACCTTC	TRBV6-5	-	once	TRBJ1-2
CASSRTSDPYEQYF	TGTGCCAGCAGTAGGACTAGCGACCCCTACGAGCAGTACTTC	TRBV6-1	TRBD2	-	TRBJ2-7
CASSFDGTAVYEQYF	TGTGCCAGCAGTTTTGACGGGACAGCCGTCTACGAGCAGTACTTC	TRBV11-2	TRBD1	-	TRBJ2-7
CASSAGLDSYEQYF	TGTGCCAGCAGCGCAGGACTAGACTCCTACGAGCAGTACTTC	TRBV9	TRBD2	many	TRBJ2-7
CASSLQGAISEAFF	TGCGCCAGCAGCTTACAGGGGGCTATCTCTGAAGCTTTCTTT	TRBV5-1	TRBD1	once	TRBJ1-1
CASSSGLVTGGEQFF	TGTGCCAGCAGCTCCGGCCTAGTCACGGGCGGGGAGCAGTTCTTC	TRBV11-2	-	-	TRBJ2-1
CASAAGNRTPLEQYF	TGTGCCAGCGCTGCGGGCAACCGTACTCCTCTCGAGCAGTACTTC	TRBV6-1	-	-	TRBJ2-7
CASSQNPQGVNNEQFF	TGTGCCAGCAGTCAAAACCCACAGGGGGTTAACAATGAGCAGTTCTTC	TRBV7-2	TRBD1	-	TRBJ2-1
CASSPGDRVRSGNTIYF	TGCGCCAGCAGCCCCGGTGATAGGGTCCGCTCTGGAAACACCATATATTTT	TRBV5-1	-	-	TRBJ1-3
CASSEEEFTEAFF	TGTGCCAGCAGTGAGGAGGAGTTCACTGAAGCTTTCTTT	TRBV2	-	-	TRBJ1-1
CASSQTGLVAYEQYF	TGTGCCAGCAGCCAAACGGGACTAGTGGCCTACGAGCAGTACTTC	TRBV14	TRBD2	-	TRBJ2-7
CASSYAGLAFNEQFF	TGTGCCAGCAGTTACGCGGGACTAGCTTTTAATGAGCAGTTCTTC	TRBV6-5	TRBD2	-	TRBJ2-1
CASSTGPPGDEQYF	TGTGCCAGCAGCACAGGACCCCCTGGGGACGAGCAGTACTTC	TRBV11-2	-	once	TRBJ2-7
CASSKPGTASYEQYF	TGTGCCAGCAGTAAACCCGGGACCGCATCCTACGAGCAGTACTTC	TRBV28	-	-	TRBJ2-7
CASSSGWPGAVDTQYF	TGTGCCAGCAGCTCCGGGTGGCCAGGGGCGGTGGATACGCAGTATTTT	TRBV7-3	-	-	TRBJ2-3
CASSSTRILSGANVLTF	TGTGCCAGCAGCTCGACCAGGATTCTCTCTGGGGCCAACGTCCTGACTTTC	TRBV7-2	-	-	TRBJ2-6
CAWSHSGANVLTF	TGTGCCTGGAGTCACTCTGGGGCCAACGTCCTGACTTTC	TRBV30	-	-	TRBJ2-6
CASSLVLGTSAYEQYF	TGTGCCAGCAGCTTAGTACTCGGGACTAGTGCCTACGAGCAGTACTTC	TRBV11-2	TRBD2	-	TRBJ2-7
CSVGENGGNEQFF	TGCAGCGTTGGGGAGAATGGGGGGAATGAGCAGTTCTTC	TRBV29-1	-	-	TRBJ2-1